This TCR beta chain was identified during a study of blood T cell repertoires in COVID-19. Study-level information: Sample material is recorded as cDNA or gDNA derived from T cells, B-cell-depleted T cells, or PBMCs.

The length of the CDR3 is 13 residues. CDR1 is SNHLY, CDR2 FYNNEI, per germline. V lost 7 bases to trimming and J lost 2 bases, with 11 bases between them. Cohort 3 donors were reported recovered after two negative PCRs, clearance, or symptom resolution. Study processing details: Estimates of nucleated cell counts were drawn from the amplification of reference gene primers. TCRdb's table, derived via immunoSEQ multiplex PCR, lists solely in-frame clones and lacks some. V, J and clone size are those of that table, while D and trimming were read from the DNA. Of about 480,000 clones in the sample, approximately 86% were seen once.

The material sequenced was PBMCs or T cells enriched from blood (not recorded which). V usage is TRBV2 and J usage is TRBJ2-5, with D perhaps matching TRBD1 (6 bases). The clonotype was recovered from a woman aged 55-69 years who had recovered from COVID-19. The CDR3 loop reads CASTGQLQETQYF. Here the CDR3 DNA reads TGTGCCAGCACAGGACAGCTTCAAGAGACCCAGTACTTC.